A few counts support the clone carrying this T cell receptor (beta chain). Its target is unknown. These data belong to a study of regulatory T cells in long-lasting Graves disease. Whole-study findings and limits: Newly diagnosed disease favored TRBV20-1 and TRBJ2-1 over persistent disease.

This CDR3 region has 17 residues. CDR1 is DFQATT and CDR2 is SNEGSKA in the germline V gene (reference sequence). The V end was cut by 1 base, the J end by 2 bases, with 20 bases between. Time point defined: persistent/refractory GD, antithyroid drugs over 5 years with positive TRAb. Following extraction of RNA from PBMCs, that RNA was used to make the TCR library. Building the TCR beta libraries relied on iRepertoire HTBI primers, and CDR3 regions underwent Arm-PCR. TCRdb re-analysed the multiplex PCR reads in MiXCR, keeping a single row per CDR3 protein. The sample has a few hundred thousand distinct CDR3 sequences; about 21% are singletons.

The clonotype was recovered from a female donor with Graves disease. This sequence joins TRBV20-1 and TRBJ2-5; a possible D gene is TRBD1 (6 bases). This sample comprised peripheral blood mononuclear cells (PBMCs), obtained when the disease was refractory, from a patient treated with antithyroid drugs. This chain's CDR3 is CSARGLSTTGWQETQYF. The CDR3 DNA is TGCAGTGCTAGAGGATTATCGACAACAGGGTGGCAAGAGACCCAGTACTTC.